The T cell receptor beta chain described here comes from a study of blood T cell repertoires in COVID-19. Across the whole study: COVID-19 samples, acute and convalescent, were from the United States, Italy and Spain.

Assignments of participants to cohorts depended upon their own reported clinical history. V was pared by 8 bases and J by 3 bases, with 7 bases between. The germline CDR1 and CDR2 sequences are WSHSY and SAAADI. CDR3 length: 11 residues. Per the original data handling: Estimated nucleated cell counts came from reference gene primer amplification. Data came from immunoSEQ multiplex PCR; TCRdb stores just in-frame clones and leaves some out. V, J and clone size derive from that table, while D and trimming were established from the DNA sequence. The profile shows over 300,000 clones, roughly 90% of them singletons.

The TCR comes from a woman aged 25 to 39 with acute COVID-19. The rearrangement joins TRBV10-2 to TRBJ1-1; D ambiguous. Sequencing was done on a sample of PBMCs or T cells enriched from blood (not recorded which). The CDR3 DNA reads TGCGCCAGCGGGAGGTACACTGAAGCTTTCTTT. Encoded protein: CASGRYTEAFF.